The present T cell receptor beta chain was sequenced within a study of blood T cell repertoires in COVID-19. Background on the study: Collection of acute and convalescent COVID-19 samples took place in the United States, Italy and Spain.

V gave up 0 bases and J gave up 4 bases; unmatched junction bases: 1. Looked up from germline, CDR1 is MDHEN and CDR2 is SYDVKM. The CDR3 contains 14 residues. Clones were read by immunoSEQ multiplex PCR, and TCRdb kept only the in-frame ones, dropping some. This sample has roughly 260,000 clones, with under 95% found just once. The source of this sequence is a woman aged 18 to 35 who had recovered from COVID-19. J is TRBJ1-2 and V is TRBV28; TRBD1 aligns across 8 bases. Sequences were obtained from PBMCs or T cells enriched from blood (not recorded which). The DNA of the CDR3 is TGTGCCAGCAGTTTATGGGACAGGGTCTATGGCTACACCTTC. It is translated as CASSLWDRVYGYTF.